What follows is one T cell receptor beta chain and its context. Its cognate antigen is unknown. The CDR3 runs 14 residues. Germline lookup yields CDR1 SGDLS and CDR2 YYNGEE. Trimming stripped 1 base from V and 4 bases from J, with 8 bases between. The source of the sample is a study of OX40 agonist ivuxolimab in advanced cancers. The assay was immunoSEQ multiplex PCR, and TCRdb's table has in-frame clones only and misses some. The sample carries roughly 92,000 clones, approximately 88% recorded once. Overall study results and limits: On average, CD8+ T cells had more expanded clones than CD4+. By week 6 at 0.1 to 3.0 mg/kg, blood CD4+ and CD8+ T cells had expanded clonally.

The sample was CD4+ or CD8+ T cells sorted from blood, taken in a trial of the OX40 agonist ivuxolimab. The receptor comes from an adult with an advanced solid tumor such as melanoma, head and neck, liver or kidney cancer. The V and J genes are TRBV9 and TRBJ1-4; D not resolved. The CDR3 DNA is TGTGCCAGCAGCGTAACGGGATATAATGAAAAACTGTTTTTT. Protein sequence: CASSVTGYNEKLFF.